This TCR beta chain emerged from a study of early stage breast cancer tumors. Study-level background: Of around 16 invasive breast tumors, about a dozen were hormone receptor-positive, HER2-negative.

Notes on the study in general: Most shared enriched TCRB sequences were commonly generated ones. In about 90% of the 16 patients, blood comparison separated tumor from normal breast.

The J segment lost 0 bases and the V segment lost 5 bases, leaving 6 bases of the junction unmatched. This CDR3 region has 16 residues. Germline V gene lookup returns CDR1 LNHNV and CDR2 YYDKDF (reference sequence). As concerns this clone: The antigen remains undetermined.

Each sample had two DNA replicates, 0.5 ug blood or around 1.5 ug tissue. Here immunoSEQ multiplex PCR was the method, and the copy in TCRdb shows in-frame clones only, minus some. The sample yields tens of thousands of clones, roughly 78% seen once. The material sequenced was blood. This receptor was taken from a person aged 40 to 50 with breast cancer. The chain recombines TRBV15 with TRBJ1-4, with TRBD1 matching over 7 bases. The CDR3 spells CATSENRGATNEKLFF. CDR3 sequence (DNA): TGTGCCACCAGCGAGAACAGGGGTGCAACTAATGAAAAACTGTTTTTT.